What follows is one T cell receptor beta chain and its context. Its binding antigen is unknown. The input lacks base qualities; no much larger clone sits a single base away. These data come from a study of blood T cell repertoires in COVID-19 (dated by TCRdb to between 2020 and 2021). Background on the whole study: The collaborator samples originated in the United States, Italy and Spain and spanned the acute and convalescent phases of COVID-19. Samples came from the ongoing ImmuneRACE study (first 160 participants) plus 1,254 subjects from 6 global collaborators. The sample metadata nearly always contained a de-identified subject ID, COVID-19 status, age in years and sex. The prospective study material was composed of cDNA or gDNA derived from T cells, B-cell-depleted T cells, or PBMCs. HLA class I and class II types, where available, came from metadata supplied by the sample provider rather than from assay-based typing. Deeply sampled blood TCRbeta repertoires from subjects exposed to, actively infected with, or recovered from COVID-19 were included in the dataset. The repertoires were released in a freely available public database meant as a resource for research on the immune response to SARS-CoV-2. Points the paper makes about the study in general: How much clinical and demographic metadata was included differed by source and by participant, and the metadata was provided uncurated.

The collaborating institutions used their own protocols to collect whole blood in K2EDTA tubes. For TCRbeta analysis, collaborators shipped samples as frozen whole blood, isolated PBMCs, or DNA extracted from either of those sample types. TCRbeta CDR3 regions were amplified from genomic DNA by means of the immunoSEQ Assay, a bias-controlled multiplex PCR. As for the authors' bioinformatics: The number of nucleated cells in each sample was estimated by amplification of reference gene primers within the assay. To quantify the absolute abundance of each unique TCRbeta CDR3 rearrangement, sequence reads were collapsed and filtered. Productive Simpson clonality was computed per sample as the square root of Simpson's diversity index over productive rearrangements. TCRdb took this table from immuneACCESS and kept in-frame rearrangements with V and J called. Such tables lack part of the clones; where checked against another copy, unresolved V genes explain under half of the gap, and the rest is unexplained. The V and J calls and clone size were taken over from that table, and D and trimming were inferred from the DNA. The sample table records about 160,000 clones; more than 80% of these occur just once. Approximately 11% of the sample lies in the top ten.

The CDR3 starts with the cysteine, ends with the phenylalanine, and has 16 residues. The retained sequence is limited to the CDR3, 48 bases, with the frame set at the first base. For CDR1 and CDR2, the germline V gene lists MNHEY and SVGAGI. Trimming takes 4 bases off V and 1 base off J; junction bases not matched to a gene: 8. The rearranged segments are TRBV6-5 and TRBJ2-7; 9 central nucleotides agree with TRBD1. The sequenced sample was peripheral blood. The origin of this receptor is a human donor in a cohort sampled during active COVID-19. The CDR3 in this case is CASSSVPGQGSYEQYF. In nucleotides, the sequence is TGTGCCAGCAGTTCCGTCCCGGGACAGGGATCCTACGAGCAGTACTTC.